This T cell receptor beta chain comes out of a study of patients and donors after allogeneic stem cell transplantation (dated by TCRdb to between 2020 and 2021). Turning to this clonotype: What antigen it recognizes has not been identified. No quality values exist for individual bases; no much larger clone is one base distant.

Libraries were made using RT-PCR. These reads were obtained on a NextSeq 550. In TCRdb, the public reads were trimmed at Q25 with fastp and aligned with MiXCR, with productive beta chains retained. Each CDR3 protein appears once, grouped with its most common genes and DNA. This sample is represented by about 150,000 distinct CDR3 sequences; 24% of them were singletons. The ten largest clones add up to roughly 25% of the sample. Taken from cysteine to phenylalanine, the CDR3 has 18 residues. The kept DNA is CDR3 alone, 54 bases in frame from the first base. At the junction V is shortened by 6 bases and J by 1 base, with 24 bases in between. CDR1 and CDR2 were assigned from the germline V gene as SQVTM and ANQGSEA.

Sequencing was done on a sample of blood, either unsorted or a sorted T cell fraction (not recorded which). The origin of this receptor is a human donor who was either an allogeneic HSCT recipient or a stem cell or donor lymphocyte infusion donor (not recorded which). It is not recorded whose cells these are; they may come from a transplant donor. Recombination joined TRBV29-1 with TRBJ2-2, with a weak D call of TRBD1 (5 bases match). DNA sequence: TGCAGCGTCGTGGACCCCGCCTTAGGGGCCGAGAACACCGGGGAGCTGTTTTTT. Protein translation: CSVVDPALGAENTGELFF.